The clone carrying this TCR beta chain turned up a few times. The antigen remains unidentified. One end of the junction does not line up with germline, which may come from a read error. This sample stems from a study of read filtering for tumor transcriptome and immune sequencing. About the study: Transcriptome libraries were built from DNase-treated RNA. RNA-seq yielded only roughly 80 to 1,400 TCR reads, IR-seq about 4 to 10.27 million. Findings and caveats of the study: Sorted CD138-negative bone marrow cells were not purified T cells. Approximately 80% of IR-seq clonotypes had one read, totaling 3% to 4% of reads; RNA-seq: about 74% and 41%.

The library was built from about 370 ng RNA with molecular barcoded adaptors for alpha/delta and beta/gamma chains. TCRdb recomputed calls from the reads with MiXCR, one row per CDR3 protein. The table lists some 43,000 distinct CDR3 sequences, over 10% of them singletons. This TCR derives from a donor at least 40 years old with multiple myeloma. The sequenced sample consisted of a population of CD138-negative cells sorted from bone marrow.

The CDR3, as DNA: TGTGCCAGTAGTACCCTCTCCCACGAGCAGTACTTC. Translating it yields CASSTLSHEQYF. This chain connects TRBV19 to TRBJ2-7, with no clear D. CDR1 LNHDA and CDR2 SQIVND come from the germline V gene (reference sequence). The CDR3 length is 12 residues.